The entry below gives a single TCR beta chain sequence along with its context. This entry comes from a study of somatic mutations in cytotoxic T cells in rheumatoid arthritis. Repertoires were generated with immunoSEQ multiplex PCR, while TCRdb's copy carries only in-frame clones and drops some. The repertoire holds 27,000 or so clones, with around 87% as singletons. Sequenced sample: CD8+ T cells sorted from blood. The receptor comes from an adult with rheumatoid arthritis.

The CDR3 reads CASDPTGNTGELFF. The CDR3 DNA is TGTGCCAGCGACCCTACTGGGAACACCGGGGAGCTGTTTTTT. V gene TRBV6-5 combines with J gene TRBJ2-2; D not resolved. The CDR3 totals 14 residues. Trimming took off 8 bases at V and 1 base at J, with 11 bases between the two ends. CDR1 and CDR2 from the germline V gene are MNHEY and SVGAGI.